The TCR beta chain under discussion was sequenced for a study of identifying expanded T cells in peripheral blood. As regards this clone: Its antigen is not known.

Study-level results: Variance in clone template counts between approximately 2-week samples significantly increased with total template count across all healthy donors.

CDR3 length equals 14 residues. V was cut by 5 bases and J by 2 bases, with 15 bases left in between. Germline CDR1 reads GTSNPN; CDR2 reads SVGIG (reference sequence). During the collection period, no donor immune events like infections were recorded. Profiling relied on immunoSEQ multiplex PCR, and the TCRdb table lists in-frame clones only, not all of them. The sample lists 100,000 to 150,000 clones, 86% occurring once. The gene calls are TRBV30 and TRBJ2-5; D is ambiguous. This receptor was obtained from a person between 18 and 75 years old in good health. Sequenced input: blood. This CDR3 reads CAWGKDVGQETQYF. CDR3 nucleotides: TGTGCCTGGGGGAAGGACGTTGGTCAAGAGACCCAGTACTTC.